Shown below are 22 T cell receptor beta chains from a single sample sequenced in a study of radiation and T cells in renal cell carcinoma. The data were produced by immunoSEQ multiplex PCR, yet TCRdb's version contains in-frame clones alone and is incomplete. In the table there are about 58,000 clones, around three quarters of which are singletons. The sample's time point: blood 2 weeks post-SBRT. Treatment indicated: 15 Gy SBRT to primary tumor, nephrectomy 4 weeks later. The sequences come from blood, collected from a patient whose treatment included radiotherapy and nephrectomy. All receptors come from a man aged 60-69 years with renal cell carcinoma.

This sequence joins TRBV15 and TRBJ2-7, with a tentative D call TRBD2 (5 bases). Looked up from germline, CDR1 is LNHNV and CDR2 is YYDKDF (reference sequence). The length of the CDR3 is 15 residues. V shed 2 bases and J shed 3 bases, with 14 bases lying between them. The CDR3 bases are TGTGCCACCAGCAGACTCGGGAATTCCGGCTACGAGCAGTACTTC. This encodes CATSRLGNSGYEQYF.

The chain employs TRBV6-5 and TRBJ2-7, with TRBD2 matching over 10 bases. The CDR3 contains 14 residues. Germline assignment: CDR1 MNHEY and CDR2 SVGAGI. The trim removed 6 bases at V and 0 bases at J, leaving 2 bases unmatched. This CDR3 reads CASRSSGSSYEQYF. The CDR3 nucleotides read TGTGCCAGCAGGTCTAGCGGGAGCTCCTACGAGCAGTACTTC.

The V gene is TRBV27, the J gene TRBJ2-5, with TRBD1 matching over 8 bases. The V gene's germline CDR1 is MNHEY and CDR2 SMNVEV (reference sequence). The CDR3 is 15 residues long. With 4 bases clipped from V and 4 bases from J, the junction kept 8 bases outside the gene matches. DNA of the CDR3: TGTGCCAGCAGTTACGGACAGGGACTCACAGAGACCCAGTACTTC. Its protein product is CASSYGQGLTETQYF.

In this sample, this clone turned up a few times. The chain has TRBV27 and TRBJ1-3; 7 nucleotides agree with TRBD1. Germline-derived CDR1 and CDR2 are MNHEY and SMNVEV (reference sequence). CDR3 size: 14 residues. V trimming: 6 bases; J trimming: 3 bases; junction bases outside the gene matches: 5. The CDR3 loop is CASSPRGNGNTIYF. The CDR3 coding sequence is TGTGCCAGCAGCCCCAGGGGGAATGGAAACACCATATATTTT.

CDR3 protein: CASSLDKGEKLFF. In DNA form, the CDR3 reads TGTGCCAGCAGCTTGGATAAAGGGGAAAAACTGTTTTTT. The chain employs TRBV5-8 and TRBJ1-4; D uncertain. With 0 bases removed from V and 8 bases from J, the gap between germline ends came to 8 bases. The V gene's germline CDR1 is SGHTS and CDR2 YDEGEE. CDR3 size: 13 residues.

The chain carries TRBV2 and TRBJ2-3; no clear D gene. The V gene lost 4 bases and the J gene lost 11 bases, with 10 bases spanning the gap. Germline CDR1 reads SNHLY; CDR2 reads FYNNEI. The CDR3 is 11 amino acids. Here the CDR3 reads CASSVERQQYF. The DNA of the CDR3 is TGTGCCAGCAGTGTAGAGAGACAGCAGTATTTT. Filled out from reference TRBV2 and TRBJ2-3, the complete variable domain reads EPEVTQTPSHQVTQMGQEVILRCVPISNHLYFYWYRQILGQKVEFLVSFYNNEISEKSEIFDDQFSVERPDGSNFTLKIRSTKLEDSAMYFCASSVERQQYFGPGTRLTVL.

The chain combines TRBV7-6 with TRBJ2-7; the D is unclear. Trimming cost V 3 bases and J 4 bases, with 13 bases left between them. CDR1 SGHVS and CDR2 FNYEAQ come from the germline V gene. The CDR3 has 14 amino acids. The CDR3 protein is CASSFSDLDYEQYF. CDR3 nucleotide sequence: TGTGCCAGCAGCTTTAGTGACCTTGATTACGAGCAGTACTTC.

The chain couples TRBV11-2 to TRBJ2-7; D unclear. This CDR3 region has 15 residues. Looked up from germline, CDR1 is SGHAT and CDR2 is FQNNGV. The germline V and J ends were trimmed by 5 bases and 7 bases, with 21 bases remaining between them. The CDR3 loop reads CASSPTSRSVREQYV. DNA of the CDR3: TGTGCCAGCAGCCCGACCTCTCGATCAGTTCGGGAGCAGTACGTC.

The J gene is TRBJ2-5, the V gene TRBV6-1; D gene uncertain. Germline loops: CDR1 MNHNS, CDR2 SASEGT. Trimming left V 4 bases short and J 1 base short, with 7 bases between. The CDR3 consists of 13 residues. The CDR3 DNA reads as TGTGCCAGCAGTGGGCCTCCCCAAGAGACCCAGTACTTC. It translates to CASSGPPQETQYF.

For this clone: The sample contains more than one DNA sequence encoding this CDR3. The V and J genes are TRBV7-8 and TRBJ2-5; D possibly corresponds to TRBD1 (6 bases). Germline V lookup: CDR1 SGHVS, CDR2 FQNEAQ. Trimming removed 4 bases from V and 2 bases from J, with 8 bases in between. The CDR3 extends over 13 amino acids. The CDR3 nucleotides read TGTGCCAGCAGCTCCGGACAGCAAGAGACCCAGTACTTC. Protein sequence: CASSSGQQETQYF.

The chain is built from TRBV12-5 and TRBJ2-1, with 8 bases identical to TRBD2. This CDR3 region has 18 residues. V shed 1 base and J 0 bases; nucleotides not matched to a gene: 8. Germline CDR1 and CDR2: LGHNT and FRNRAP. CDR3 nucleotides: TGTGCTAGTGGTTTGGGGACTAGCTGGTCCCGCTCCTACAATGAGCAGTTCTTC. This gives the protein CASGLGTSWSRSYNEQFF.

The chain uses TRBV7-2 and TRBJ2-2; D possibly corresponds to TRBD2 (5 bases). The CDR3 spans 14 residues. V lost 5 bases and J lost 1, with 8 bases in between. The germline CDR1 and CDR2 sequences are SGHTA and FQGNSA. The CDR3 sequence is CASSQSGNTGELFF. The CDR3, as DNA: TGTGCCAGCAGCCAAAGCGGGAACACCGGGGAGCTGTTTTTT.

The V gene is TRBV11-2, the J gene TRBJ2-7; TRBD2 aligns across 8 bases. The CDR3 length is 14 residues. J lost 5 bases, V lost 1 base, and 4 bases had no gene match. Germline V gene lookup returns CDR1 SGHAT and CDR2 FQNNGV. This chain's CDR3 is CASSLGVAGNEQYF. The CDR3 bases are TGTGCCAGCAGCTTAGGTGTAGCGGGGAACGAGCAGTACTTC.

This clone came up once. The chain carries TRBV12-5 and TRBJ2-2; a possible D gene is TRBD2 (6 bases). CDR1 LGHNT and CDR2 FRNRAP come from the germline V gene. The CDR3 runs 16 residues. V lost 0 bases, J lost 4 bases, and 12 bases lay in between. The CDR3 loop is CASGLVLGGGTGELFF. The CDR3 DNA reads TGTGCTAGTGGTTTGGTATTGGGGGGTGGCACCGGGGAGCTGTTTTTT.

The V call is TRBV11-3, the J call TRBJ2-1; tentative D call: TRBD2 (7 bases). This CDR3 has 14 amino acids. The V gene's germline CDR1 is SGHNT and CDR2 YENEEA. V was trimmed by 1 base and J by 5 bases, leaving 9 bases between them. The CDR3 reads CASSLVGGHNEQFF. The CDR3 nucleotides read TGTGCCAGCAGCTTAGTCGGGGGGCACAATGAGCAGTTCTTC.

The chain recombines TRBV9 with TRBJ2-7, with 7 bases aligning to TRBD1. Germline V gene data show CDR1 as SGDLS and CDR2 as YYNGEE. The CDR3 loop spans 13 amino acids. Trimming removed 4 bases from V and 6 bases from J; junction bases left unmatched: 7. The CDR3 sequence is CASSPGAGGEQYV. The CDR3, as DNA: TGTGCCAGCAGCCCAGGGGCAGGGGGCGAGCAGTACGTC.

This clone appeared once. CDR3: CASSYFGGASTGELFF. The CDR3 nucleotides read TGTGCCAGCAGTTACTTCGGCGGGGCCAGCACCGGGGAGCTGTTTTTT. The chain recombines TRBV6-6 with TRBJ2-2, with D perhaps matching TRBD2 (6 bases). Trimming cost V 1 base and J 4 bases, with 13 bases left between them. Germline-derived CDR1 and CDR2 are MNHNY and SVGAGI (reference sequence). The CDR3 runs 16 residues.

The DNA for the CDR3 is TGTGCCTGGTCGCCTACTACAGGGGTTAGTTGGCAGCCCCAGCATTTT. Translation: CAWSPTTGVSWQPQHF. This chain joins TRBV30 and TRBJ1-5; TRBD1 matches 7 bases. This CDR3 spans 16 amino acids. Losses at the gene ends were 5 bases for V and 7 bases for J; bases not matched to a gene: 17. The germline CDR1 and CDR2 sequences are GTSNPN and SVGIG (reference sequence). Drawing the rest from reference TRBV30 and TRBJ1-5, the complete variable domain is SQTIHQWPATLVQPVGSPLSLECTVEGTSNPNLYWYRQAAGRGLQLLFYSVGIGQISSEVPQNLSASRPQDRQFILSSKKLLLSDSGFYLCAWSPTTGVSWQPQHFGDGTRLSIL.

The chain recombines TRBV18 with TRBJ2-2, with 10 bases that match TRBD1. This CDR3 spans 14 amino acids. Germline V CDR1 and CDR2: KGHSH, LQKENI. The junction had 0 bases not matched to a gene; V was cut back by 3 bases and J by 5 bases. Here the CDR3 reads CASSPGQGTGELFF. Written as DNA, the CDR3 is TGTGCCAGCTCACCGGGACAGGGGACCGGGGAGCTGTTTTTT. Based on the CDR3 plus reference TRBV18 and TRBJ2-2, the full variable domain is NAGVMQNPRHLVRRRGQEARLRCSPMKGHSHVYWYRQLPEEGLKFMVYLQKENIIDESGMPKERFSAEFPKEGPSILRIQQVVRGDSAAYFCASSPGQGTGELFFGEGSRLTVL.

CDR3 nucleotide sequence: TGTGCCTGGAGTGTGGAGGGAGAGACCCAGTACTTC. Amino acids: CAWSVEGETQYF. V is TRBV30 and J is TRBJ2-5; tentatively, D is TRBD2 (6 bases). Germline V gene sequence: CDR1 GTSNPN, CDR2 SVGIG (reference sequence). The V end was cut by 0 bases, the J end by 4 bases, with 6 bases between. This CDR3 has 12 residues. The full variable domain, its missing parts supplied by reference TRBV30 and TRBJ2-5, is SQTIHQWPATLVQPVGSPLSLECTVEGTSNPNLYWYRQAAGRGLQLLFYSVGIGQISSEVPQNLSASRPQDRQFILSSKKLLLSDSGFYLCAWSVEGETQYFGPGTRLLVL.

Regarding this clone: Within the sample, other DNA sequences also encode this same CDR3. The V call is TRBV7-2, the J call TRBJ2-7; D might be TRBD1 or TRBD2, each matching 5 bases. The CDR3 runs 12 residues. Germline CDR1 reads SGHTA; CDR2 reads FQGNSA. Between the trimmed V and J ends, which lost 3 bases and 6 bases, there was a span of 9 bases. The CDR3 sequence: CASSLRGVEQYF. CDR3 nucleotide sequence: TGTGCCAGCAGCTTGAGGGGCGTCGAGCAGTACTTC.

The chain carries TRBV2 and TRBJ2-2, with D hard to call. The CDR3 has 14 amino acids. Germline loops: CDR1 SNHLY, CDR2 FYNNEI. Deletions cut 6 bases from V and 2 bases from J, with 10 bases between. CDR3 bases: TGTGCCAGCAGAGGCACTTATAACACCGGGGAGCTGTTTTTT. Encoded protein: CASRGTYNTGELFF.